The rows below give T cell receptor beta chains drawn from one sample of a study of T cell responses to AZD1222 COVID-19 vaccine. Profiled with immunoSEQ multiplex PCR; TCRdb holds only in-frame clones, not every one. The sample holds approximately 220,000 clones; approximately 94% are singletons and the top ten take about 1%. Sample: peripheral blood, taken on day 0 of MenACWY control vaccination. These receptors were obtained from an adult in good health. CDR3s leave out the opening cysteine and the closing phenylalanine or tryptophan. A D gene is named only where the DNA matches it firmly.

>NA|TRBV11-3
ASSLAREAEAF
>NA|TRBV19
ASSIARVVTGELF
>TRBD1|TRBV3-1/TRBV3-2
ASSPGQGVSGYT
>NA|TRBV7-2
ASSLVAGSNSPLH
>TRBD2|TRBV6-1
ASSGGLAGPGDEQF
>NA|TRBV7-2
ASSPSPSGLYEQY
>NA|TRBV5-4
ASSFGNQPQH
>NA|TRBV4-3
ASSQEPGHTEAF
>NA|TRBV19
ASSIGAANQPQH
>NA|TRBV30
AWSDSNQPQH
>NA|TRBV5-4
ASSLAQYQETQY
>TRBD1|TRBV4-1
ASRDRGLDQPQH
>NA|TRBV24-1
ATSDSGGRTDTQY
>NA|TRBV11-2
ASSVTPGTLSAF
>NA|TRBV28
ASSLVGPYEQY
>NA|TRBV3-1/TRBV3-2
ASSQPGGLNTEAF
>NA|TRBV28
ASSFSRNQPQH
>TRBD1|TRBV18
ASSPPQGGGTEAF
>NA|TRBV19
ASSSAGVPSTEAF
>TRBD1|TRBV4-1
ASSQRDRGGGNYGYT
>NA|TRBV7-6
ASSLTASSYEQY
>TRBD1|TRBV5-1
ASSDPTGAAEAF
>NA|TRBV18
ASSRAAAPKYEQY
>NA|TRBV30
AWSLEYNEQF
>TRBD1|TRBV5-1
ASSLEGANTEAF
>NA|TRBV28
ASSLLTDTQY
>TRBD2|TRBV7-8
ASSPPRAGRAYEQY
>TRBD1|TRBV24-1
ATSPGGSYNEQF
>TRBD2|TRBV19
ASRPRGSGGRDTQY
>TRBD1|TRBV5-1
ASSVSGTGGTEAF
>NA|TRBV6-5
ASSYARSHEQY
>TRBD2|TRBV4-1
ASSQPVGTSGVTDTQY
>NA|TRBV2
ASSVQGYEQY
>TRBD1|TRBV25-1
ASSEQGAGGNTIY
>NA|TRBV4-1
ASSFDLTGSAF
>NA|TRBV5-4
ASSLYSNTGELF
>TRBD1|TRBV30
AGDRAGNTEAF
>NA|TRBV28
ASSLGPGFSGNTIY
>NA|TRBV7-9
ASSLPQGQPQH
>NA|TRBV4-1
ASSPRPGSGTEAF
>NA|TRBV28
ASSLGRLNSPLH
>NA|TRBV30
AWSGSRIEAF
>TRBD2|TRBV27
ASSSLAGLNEQY
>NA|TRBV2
AEGGNTEAF
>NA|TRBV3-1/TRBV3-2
ASSHKAVYGYT
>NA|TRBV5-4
ASSPPSGAHTEAF
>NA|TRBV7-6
ASSLIVGGSSYNEQF
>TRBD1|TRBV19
ASSIDYSGGTEAF
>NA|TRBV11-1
ASSLGPGAEAF
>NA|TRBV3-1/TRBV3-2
ASSQRAADLLDTQY
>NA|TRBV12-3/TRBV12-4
ASSIKEDSPLH
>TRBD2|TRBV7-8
ASSLWTSGEVETQY
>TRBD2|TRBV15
ATSRVVLAGIGTDTQY
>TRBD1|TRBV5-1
ASSQTGTGGGNEQF